This is a list of T cell receptor beta chains from one sample in a study of spatial heterogeneity in lung cancer. TCRdb processed the 5' RACE reads anew with MiXCR; each CDR3 protein has one entry. The sample has 90,000 to 95,000 distinct CDR3 sequences, roughly 12% seen once; the top ten hold roughly 41%. This material consisted of PBMCs, taken at surgery. These receptors were obtained from a male donor with early-stage non-small cell lung cancer. Both conserved end residues are part of each CDR3. D genes are given only for firm matches. Clone sizes are given selectively: once, few, many, or a class where the clone is expanded.

v_call: TRBV4-3
clone_size: .
d_call: TRBD1
j_call: TRBJ1-2
cdr3_length: 14
cdr3_aa: CASSRDSLNYGYTF
cdr3_nt: TGCGCCAGCAGCCGGGACAGCCTAAACTATGGCTACACCTTC

v_call: TRBV4-3
clone_size: many
d_call: TRBD2
j_call: TRBJ2-7
cdr3_length: 14
cdr3_aa: CASSLAGGPYEQYF
cdr3_nt: TGCGCCAGCAGCCTAGCGGGAGGACCCTACGAGCAGTACTTC

v_call: TRBV4-1
clone_size: .
d_call: .
j_call: TRBJ2-6
cdr3_length: 14
cdr3_aa: CASRHNTGANVLTF
cdr3_nt: TGCGCCAGCAGACACAACACTGGGGCCAACGTCCTGACTTTC

v_call: TRBV12-3/TRBV12-4
clone_size: many
d_call: .
j_call: TRBJ2-1
cdr3_length: 15
cdr3_aa: CASRPSGTPYNEQFF
cdr3_nt: TGTGCCAGCAGGCCGTCCGGGACCCCTTACAATGAGCAGTTCTTC

v_call: TRBV2
clone_size: few
d_call: .
j_call: TRBJ2-3
cdr3_length: 15
cdr3_aa: CASSGPGAGTDTQYF
cdr3_nt: TGTGCCAGCAGTGGGCCAGGGGCGGGCACAGATACGCAGTATTTT

v_call: TRBV13
clone_size: many
d_call: .
j_call: TRBJ2-7
cdr3_length: 14
cdr3_aa: CASSLGTTTYEQYF
cdr3_nt: TGTGCCAGCAGCTTAGGGACTACCACCTACGAGCAGTACTTC

v_call: TRBV25-1
clone_size: few
d_call: .
j_call: TRBJ1-1
cdr3_length: 14
cdr3_aa: CASSEFGTVTEAFF
cdr3_nt: TGTGCCAGCAGTGAATTCGGGACGGTCACTGAAGCTTTCTTT

v_call: TRBV5-1
clone_size: many
d_call: TRBD2
j_call: TRBJ2-7
cdr3_length: 14
cdr3_aa: CASSPGTSGYEQYF
cdr3_nt: TGTGCCAGCAGCCCCGGGACTAGCGGGTACGAGCAGTACTTC

v_call: TRBV6-2/TRBV6-3
clone_size: .
d_call: .
j_call: TRBJ2-7
cdr3_length: 13
cdr3_aa: CANSPTASYEQYF
cdr3_nt: TGTGCCAACAGTCCGACTGCGTCCTACGAGCAGTACTTC

v_call: TRBV4-1
clone_size: .
d_call: TRBD1
j_call: TRBJ1-4
cdr3_length: 16
cdr3_aa: CASSQEGGTANEKLFF
cdr3_nt: TGCGCCAGCAGCCAAGAGGGGGGGACAGCAAATGAAAAACTGTTTTTT

v_call: TRBV11-2
clone_size: few
d_call: TRBD1
j_call: TRBJ2-2
cdr3_length: 15
cdr3_aa: CASSHGTANTGELFF
cdr3_nt: TGTGCCAGCAGCCATGGGACAGCGAACACCGGGGAGCTGTTTTTT

v_call: TRBV5-4
clone_size: many
d_call: TRBD2
j_call: TRBJ2-1
cdr3_length: 14
cdr3_aa: CAFTGRGSYNEQFF
cdr3_nt: TGTGCCTTTACCGGGAGGGGATCCTACAATGAGCAGTTCTTC

v_call: TRBV6-5
clone_size: few
d_call: TRBD1
j_call: TRBJ2-3
cdr3_length: 18
cdr3_aa: CASSLIRSGQGGTDTQYF
cdr3_nt: TGTGCCAGCAGCCTAATTCGATCGGGACAGGGTGGGACAGATACGCAGTATTTT

v_call: TRBV28
clone_size: .
d_call: .
j_call: TRBJ2-4
cdr3_length: 14
cdr3_aa: CASSFGIAKNIQYF
cdr3_nt: TGTGCCAGCAGTTTCGGGATAGCCAAAAACATTCAGTACTTC

v_call: TRBV28
clone_size: .
d_call: .
j_call: TRBJ2-7
cdr3_length: 12
cdr3_aa: CASSFTRYEQYF
cdr3_nt: TGTGCCAGCAGTTTTACGAGGTACGAGCAGTACTTC

v_call: TRBV11-1
clone_size: .
d_call: .
j_call: TRBJ2-2
cdr3_length: 16
cdr3_aa: CASSYLRGEITGELFF
cdr3_nt: TGTGCCAGCAGCTACCTTCGCGGGGAGATCACCGGGGAGCTGTTTTTT

v_call: TRBV3-1
clone_size: .
d_call: .
j_call: TRBJ1-2
cdr3_length: 16
cdr3_aa: CASSPTLGADDYGYTF
cdr3_nt: TGTGCCAGCAGCCCTACTTTGGGGGCAGACGACTATGGCTACACCTTC

v_call: TRBV14
clone_size: many
d_call: .
j_call: TRBJ1-6
cdr3_length: 16
cdr3_aa: CASSQEPKGYNSPLHF
cdr3_nt: TGTGCCAGCAGCCAAGAACCCAAAGGGTATAATTCACCCCTCCACTTT

v_call: TRBV5-1
clone_size: .
d_call: .
j_call: TRBJ2-3
cdr3_length: 15
cdr3_aa: CASSFAGNIPDTQYF
cdr3_nt: TGCGCCAGCAGCTTTGCAGGGAACATCCCAGATACGCAGTATTTT

v_call: TRBV2
clone_size: many
d_call: .
j_call: TRBJ2-3
cdr3_length: 12
cdr3_aa: CASSVETDTQYF
cdr3_nt: TGTGCCAGCAGTGTTGAGACAGATACGCAGTATTTT

v_call: TRBV4-3
clone_size: .
d_call: .
j_call: TRBJ1-1
cdr3_length: 13
cdr3_aa: CASSEGVRAEAFF
cdr3_nt: TGCGCCAGCAGCGAAGGAGTAAGAGCTGAAGCTTTCTTT

v_call: TRBV20-1
clone_size: few
d_call: .
j_call: TRBJ1-1
cdr3_length: 14
cdr3_aa: CSATDSSMNTEAFF
cdr3_nt: TGCAGTGCCACTGACAGTAGCATGAACACTGAAGCTTTCTTT

v_call: TRBV29-1
clone_size: few
d_call: TRBD1
j_call: TRBJ1-1
cdr3_length: 16
cdr3_aa: CSVEKQGAQEGTEAFF
cdr3_nt: TGCAGCGTTGAAAAACAGGGGGCGCAAGAGGGAACTGAAGCTTTCTTT

v_call: TRBV30
clone_size: .
d_call: .
j_call: TRBJ1-2
cdr3_length: 12
cdr3_aa: CAWSLTEGGYTF
cdr3_nt: TGTGCCTGGAGTTTAACCGAAGGAGGCTACACCTTC

v_call: TRBV20-1
clone_size: many
d_call: .
j_call: TRBJ1-5
cdr3_length: 14
cdr3_aa: CSANAQGGNQPQHF
cdr3_nt: TGCAGTGCCAACGCTCAGGGCGGCAATCAGCCCCAGCATTTT

v_call: TRBV5-1
clone_size: .
d_call: .
j_call: TRBJ2-2
cdr3_length: 13
cdr3_aa: CASQGWNTGELFF
cdr3_nt: TGCGCCAGCCAAGGCTGGAACACCGGGGAGCTGTTTTTT

v_call: TRBV2
clone_size: .
d_call: .
j_call: TRBJ1-5
cdr3_length: 14
cdr3_aa: CASSVSEGYQPQHF
cdr3_nt: TGTGCCAGCAGTGTCTCCGAAGGGTATCAGCCCCAGCATTTT

v_call: TRBV28
clone_size: few
d_call: .
j_call: TRBJ1-6
cdr3_length: 16
cdr3_aa: CASSPIGSSYNSPLHF
cdr3_nt: TGTGCCAGCAGTCCTATCGGTAGCTCCTATAATTCACCCCTCCACTTT

v_call: TRBV12-3/TRBV12-4
clone_size: .
d_call: .
j_call: TRBJ1-2
cdr3_length: 19
cdr3_aa: CASSLAVIYPGHQNYGYTF
cdr3_nt: TGTGCCAGCAGTTTAGCGGTAATCTACCCGGGACACCAAAACTATGGCTACACCTTC

v_call: TRBV5-1
clone_size: .
d_call: TRBD1
j_call: TRBJ2-2
cdr3_length: 15
cdr3_aa: CASSTGTGVTGELFF
cdr3_nt: TGCGCCAGCAGCACCGGGACAGGGGTTACCGGGGAGCTGTTTTTT

v_call: TRBV29-1
clone_size: few
d_call: .
j_call: TRBJ2-5
cdr3_length: 12
cdr3_aa: CSVSAGQETQYF
cdr3_nt: TGCAGCGTGTCTGCAGGCCAAGAGACCCAGTACTTC

v_call: TRBV20-1
clone_size: few
d_call: .
j_call: TRBJ2-2
cdr3_length: 16
cdr3_aa: CSARGTGNANTGELFF
cdr3_nt: TGCAGTGCTAGAGGTACAGGGAACGCGAACACCGGGGAGCTGTTTTTT

v_call: TRBV12-3/TRBV12-4
clone_size: many
d_call: .
j_call: TRBJ2-3
cdr3_length: 14
cdr3_aa: CASSLDWRTDTQYF
cdr3_nt: TGTGCCAGCAGTTTGGACTGGCGTACAGATACGCAGTATTTT

v_call: TRBV7-3
clone_size: many
d_call: .
j_call: TRBJ2-2
cdr3_length: 15
cdr3_aa: CASSPDSANTGELFF
cdr3_nt: TGTGCCAGCAGCCCGGACTCGGCGAACACCGGGGAGCTGTTTTTT

v_call: TRBV28
clone_size: .
d_call: .
j_call: TRBJ1-4
cdr3_length: 13
cdr3_aa: CASSQQANEKLFF
cdr3_nt: TGTGCCAGCAGTCAGCAGGCCAATGAAAAACTGTTTTTT

v_call: TRBV18
clone_size: .
d_call: TRBD1
j_call: TRBJ2-7
cdr3_length: 12
cdr3_aa: CASSGTAYEQYF
cdr3_nt: TGTGCCAGCTCGGGGACAGCCTACGAGCAGTACTTC

v_call: TRBV5-1
clone_size: few
d_call: .
j_call: TRBJ2-5
cdr3_length: 14
cdr3_aa: CASSPGTPGETQYF
cdr3_nt: TGCGCCAGCAGCCCGGGGACACCCGGGGAGACCCAGTACTTC